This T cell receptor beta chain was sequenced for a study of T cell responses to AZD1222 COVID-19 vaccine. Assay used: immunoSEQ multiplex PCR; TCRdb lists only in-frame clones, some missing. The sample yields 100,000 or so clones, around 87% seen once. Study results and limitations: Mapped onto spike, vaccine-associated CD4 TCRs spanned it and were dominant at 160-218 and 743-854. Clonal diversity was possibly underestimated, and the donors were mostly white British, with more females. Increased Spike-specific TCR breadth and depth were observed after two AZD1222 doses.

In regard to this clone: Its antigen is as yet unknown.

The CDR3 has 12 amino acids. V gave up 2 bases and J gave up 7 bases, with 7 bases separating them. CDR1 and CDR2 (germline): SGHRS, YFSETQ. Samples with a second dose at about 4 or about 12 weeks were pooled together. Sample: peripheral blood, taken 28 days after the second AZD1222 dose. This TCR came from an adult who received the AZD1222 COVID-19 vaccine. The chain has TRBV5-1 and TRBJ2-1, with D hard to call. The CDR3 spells CASSLGQNEQFF. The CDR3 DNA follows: TGCGCCAGCAGCTTAGGCCAGAATGAGCAGTTCTTC.